These T cell receptor beta chains were read from a single sample in a study of T cell responses to AZD1222 COVID-19 vaccine. Assay used: immunoSEQ multiplex PCR; TCRdb lists only in-frame clones, some missing. Of 100,000 to 150,000 clones listed, about 92% were seen once; the top ten hold over 0.95%. Specimen: peripheral blood, collected on day 0 of AZD1222 vaccination. Receptors were obtained from an adult in good health. The CDR3 runs from the conserved cysteine through the conserved F or W. D genes are given only for firm matches. Some rows mark clone size as missing; the rest say once, few, many or name a class of expanded clone.

j_call	v_call	d_call	clone_size	cdr3_length	cdr3_aa	cdr3_nt
TRBJ2-7	TRBV7-6	.	.	15	CASSLGASGVYEQYF	TGTGCCAGCAGCCTGGGGGCTAGCGGAGTCTACGAGCAGTACTTC
TRBJ1-2	TRBV13	.	.	13	CASSSDRTYGYTF	TGTGCCAGCAGCTCGGACAGAACCTATGGCTACACCTTC
TRBJ2-7	TRBV5-5	.	.	15	CASSLRVTITYEQYF	TGTGCCAGCAGCTTGCGGGTGACGATCACCTACGAGCAGTACTTC
TRBJ2-3	TRBV10-3	TRBD1	.	14	CAISSQGATDTQYF	TGTGCCATCAGTTCACAGGGGGCCACAGATACGCAGTATTTT
TRBJ2-1	TRBV5-1	TRBD2	once	17	CASSPPASGSFGNEQFF	TGCGCCAGCAGCCCCCCGGCTAGCGGGAGTTTTGGCAATGAGCAGTTCTTC
TRBJ1-5	TRBV5-1	TRBD1	.	15	CASSPTGEPHQPQHF	TGCGCCAGCAGCCCGACAGGGGAGCCTCATCAGCCCCAGCATTTT
TRBJ1-4	TRBV5-6	.	.	15	CASSLAGLRGEKLFF	TGTGCCAGCAGCTTGGCGGGTCTTCGGGGTGAAAAACTGTTTTTT
TRBJ2-7	TRBV19	.	.	13	CASSYRPSYEQYF	TGTGCCAGTAGTTATAGGCCGTCCTACGAGCAGTACTTC
TRBJ1-5	TRBV6-5	TRBD1	.	14	CASSRGTGNQPQHF	TGTGCCAGCAGTAGGGGGACAGGGAATCAGCCCCAGCATTTT
TRBJ2-7	TRBV5-1	TRBD1	.	15	CASSLSGTETYEQYF	TGCGCCAGCAGCTTGTCCGGGACAGAAACCTACGAGCAGTACTTC
TRBJ2-7	TRBV19	.	.	14	CASSATGSTYEQYF	TGTGCCAGTAGTGCGACGGGGAGTACCTACGAGCAGTACTTC
TRBJ1-2	TRBV7-9	.	.	14	CASSLVGGGYGYTF	TGTGCCAGCAGCTTAGTAGGAGGGGGCTATGGCTACACCTTC
TRBJ1-1	TRBV28	.	.	14	CASRSEGHNTEAFF	TGTGCCAGCAGATCGGAGGGACACAACACTGAAGCTTTCTTT
TRBJ2-2	TRBV2	TRBD2	.	15	CASSEPGRVTGELFF	TGTGCCAGCAGTGAACCAGGGAGGGTCACCGGGGAGCTGTTTTTT
TRBJ2-3	TRBV6-5	.	.	11	CASQVADTQYF	TGTGCCAGCCAGGTGGCAGATACGCAGTATTTT
TRBJ2-1	TRBV7-3	.	.	13	CASSPGTPREQFF	TGTGCCAGCAGCCCTGGGACTCCTCGAGAGCAGTTCTTC
TRBJ1-1	TRBV18	.	.	15	CASSVGLIETGSSFF	TGTGCCAGCTCAGTAGGGCTAATAGAAACAGGGTCGTCTTTCTTT
TRBJ2-5	TRBV30	.	.	12	CAWSVPQETQYF	TGTGCCTGGAGTGTCCCACAAGAGACCCAGTACTTC
TRBJ2-5	TRBV7-2	.	.	15	CASSLGGTGQETQYF	TGTGCCAGCAGCTTAGGAGGTACTGGCCAAGAGACCCAGTACTTC
TRBJ2-2	TRBV29-1	.	few	16	CSVKNTDPANTGELFF	TGCAGCGTAAAAAATACGGACCCTGCGAACACCGGGGAGCTGTTTTTT
TRBJ1-1	TRBV20-1	TRBD1	once	18	CSASGNTGQANMNTEAFF	TGCAGTGCTAGTGGGAACACGGGACAGGCGAACATGAACACTGAAGCTTTCTTT
TRBJ1-1	TRBV18	.	.	15	CASSPAGGGGTEAFF	TGTGCCAGCTCACCAGCCGGGGGTGGTGGCACTGAAGCTTTCTTT
TRBJ2-7	TRBV7-9	.	.	16	CASSLDPGNRPYEQYF	TGTGCCAGCAGCTTAGACCCAGGGAACAGACCCTACGAGCAGTACTTC
TRBJ1-5	TRBV6-1	.	.	16	CASSEWRQGGNQPQHF	TGTGCCAGCAGTGAATGGCGTCAGGGAGGAAATCAGCCCCAGCATTTT
TRBJ1-5	TRBV5-1	.	.	15	CASSLGSNSNQPQHF	TGCGCCAGCAGCTTGGGCAGTAATAGCAATCAGCCCCAGCATTTT
TRBJ2-7	TRBV28	TRBD1	.	16	CASSFGTGGIRYEQYF	TGTGCCAGCAGTTTCGGGACAGGGGGGATCCGTTACGAGCAGTACTTC
TRBJ1-2	TRBV21-1	.	.	11	CASSRDYGYTF	TGTGCCAGCAGCAGGGACTATGGCTACACCTTC
TRBJ2-7	TRBV7-9	TRBD1	once	14	CASSHLDRVYEQYF	TGTGCCAGCAGCCACCTAGACAGGGTCTACGAGCAGTACTTC
TRBJ2-4	TRBV7-9	.	.	16	CASSLVLNSAKNIQYF	TGTGCCAGCAGCTTAGTTCTTAACTCAGCCAAAAACATTCAGTACTTC
TRBJ2-5	TRBV5-1	TRBD1	.	15	CASSISGTEGETQYF	TGCGCCAGCAGCATATCCGGGACAGAGGGAGAGACCCAGTACTTC
TRBJ1-2	TRBV3-1/TRBV3-2	.	.	13	CASSLRQSYGYTF	TGTGCCAGCAGCCTCCGGCAGAGCTATGGCTACACCTTC
TRBJ2-5	TRBV5-1	.	.	11	CASSFSETQYF	TGCGCCAGCAGCTTTTCAGAGACCCAGTACTTC
TRBJ1-1	TRBV2	.	.	13	CASDQGGYSEAFF	TGTGCCAGTGATCAAGGGGGTTACTCTGAAGCTTTCTTT
TRBJ1-1	TRBV5-1	.	.	15	CASSLMWGSGTEAFF	TGCGCCAGCAGCTTGATGTGGGGGTCCGGGACTGAAGCTTTCTTT
TRBJ1-5	TRBV6-5	TRBD1	.	14	CASRGTGSNQPQHF	TGTGCCAGCAGGGGGACAGGGAGCAATCAGCCCCAGCATTTT
TRBJ1-1	TRBV3-1/TRBV3-2	.	few	14	CASSAPHANTEAFF	TGTGCCAGCAGCGCTCCCCATGCGAACACTGAAGCTTTCTTT
TRBJ2-1	TRBV29-1	TRBD1	.	13	CSVRQGTDNEQFF	TGCAGCGTTCGACAGGGTACCGACAATGAGCAGTTCTTC
TRBJ1-3	TRBV2	.	once	13	CASSVSSGNTIYF	TGTGCCAGCAGTGTAAGCTCTGGAAACACCATATATTTT
TRBJ1-5	TRBV5-6	.	.	14	CASSFGGVNQPQHF	TGTGCCAGCAGCTTTGGGGGTGTAAATCAGCCCCAGCATTTT
TRBJ2-7	TRBV18	TRBD2	.	18	CASSPRTATSGPSYEQYF	TGTGCCAGCTCACCACGGACCGCAACTAGCGGCCCATCCTACGAGCAGTACTTC
TRBJ2-1	TRBV5-1	TRBD1	.	14	CASRKQGADNEQFF	TGCGCCAGCAGGAAACAGGGGGCCGATAATGAGCAGTTCTTC
TRBJ2-1	TRBV6-5	TRBD2	.	14	CASGTSGTVYEQFF	TGTGCCAGCGGAACTAGCGGGACGGTGTATGAGCAGTTCTTC
TRBJ2-1	TRBV10-3	TRBD1	.	17	CAIRQRTGTGGRNEQFF	TGTGCCATCAGACAAAGGACCGGGACAGGGGGGAGGAATGAGCAGTTCTTC
TRBJ2-7	TRBV2	.	.	13	CASTETRSGGEYF	TGTGCCAGCACTGAGACTCGTTCTGGGGGCGAGTACTTC
TRBJ1-2	TRBV7-9	TRBD1	.	16	CASSRDRGSGGYGYTF	TGTGCCAGCAGCCGGGACAGGGGTTCAGGGGGCTATGGCTACACCTTC
TRBJ2-3	TRBV5-1	.	.	15	CASERGGGDTDTQYF	TGCGCCAGCGAACGTGGGGGGGGCGACACAGATACGCAGTATTTT
TRBJ2-6	TRBV19	.	.	15	CASSIGAAGANVLTF	TGTGCCAGTAGTATCGGGGCCGCCGGGGCCAACGTCCTGACTTTC
TRBJ1-5	TRBV6-6	.	medium-sized	13	CASRWESNQPQHF	TGTGCCAGCAGATGGGAGAGCAATCAGCCCCAGCATTTT
TRBJ2-1	TRBV27	.	.	16	CASSPTGAMGGNEQFF	TGTGCCAGCAGTCCGACAGGGGCCATGGGGGGGAATGAGCAGTTCTTC
TRBJ1-1	TRBV19	.	.	14	CASKGLRVGEKAFF	TGTGCCAGTAAGGGTCTACGGGTGGGGGAGAAAGCTTTCTTT
TRBJ1-1	TRBV5-1	.	.	14	CASSFTLSDTEAFF	TGCGCCAGCAGCTTCACCTTGTCGGACACTGAAGCTTTCTTT
TRBJ2-7	TRBV28	.	.	12	CASSVRAYEQYF	TGTGCCAGCAGTGTAAGGGCCTACGAGCAGTACTTC
TRBJ2-1	TRBV2	.	once	12	CAGSEGGNEQFF	TGTGCCGGGTCGGAGGGCGGGAATGAGCAGTTCTTC
TRBJ2-3	TRBV6-1	.	.	12	CASSETLDTQYF	TGTGCCAGCAGTGAAACCCTAGATACGCAGTATTTT
TRBJ1-2	TRBV27	.	.	14	CASSSQGAGSGYTF	TGTGCCAGCAGTTCACAAGGGGCAGGGTCTGGCTACACCTTC
TRBJ2-7	TRBV27	.	.	16	CASSFIPGHHLYEQYF	TGTGCCAGCAGTTTCATACCGGGACACCATCTCTACGAGCAGTACTTC
TRBJ2-5	TRBV7-2	.	.	13	CASSLRSQETQYF	TGTGCCAGCAGCTTAAGGTCCCAAGAGACCCAGTACTTC
TRBJ1-4	TRBV20-1	.	.	15	CSASWGRPPNEKLFF	TGCAGTGCTAGTTGGGGGCGCCCCCCTAATGAAAAACTGTTTTTT
TRBJ1-6	TRBV9	TRBD1	.	16	CASSGGQGQNNSPLHF	TGTGCCAGCAGCGGGGGACAGGGACAGAATAATTCACCCCTCCACTTT